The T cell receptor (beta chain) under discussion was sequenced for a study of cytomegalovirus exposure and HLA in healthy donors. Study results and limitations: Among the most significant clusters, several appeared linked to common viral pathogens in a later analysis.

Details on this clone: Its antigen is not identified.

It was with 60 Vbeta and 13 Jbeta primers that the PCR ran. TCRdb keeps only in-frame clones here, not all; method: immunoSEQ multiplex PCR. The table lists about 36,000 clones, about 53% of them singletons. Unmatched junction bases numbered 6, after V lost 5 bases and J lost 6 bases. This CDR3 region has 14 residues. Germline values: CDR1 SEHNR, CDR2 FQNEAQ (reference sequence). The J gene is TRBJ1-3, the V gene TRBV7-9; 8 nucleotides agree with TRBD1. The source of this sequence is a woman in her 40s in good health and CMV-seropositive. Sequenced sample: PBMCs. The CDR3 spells CASSPPGQENTIYF. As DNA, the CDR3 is TGTGCCAGCAGCCCCCCGGGACAGGAAAACACCATATATTTT.